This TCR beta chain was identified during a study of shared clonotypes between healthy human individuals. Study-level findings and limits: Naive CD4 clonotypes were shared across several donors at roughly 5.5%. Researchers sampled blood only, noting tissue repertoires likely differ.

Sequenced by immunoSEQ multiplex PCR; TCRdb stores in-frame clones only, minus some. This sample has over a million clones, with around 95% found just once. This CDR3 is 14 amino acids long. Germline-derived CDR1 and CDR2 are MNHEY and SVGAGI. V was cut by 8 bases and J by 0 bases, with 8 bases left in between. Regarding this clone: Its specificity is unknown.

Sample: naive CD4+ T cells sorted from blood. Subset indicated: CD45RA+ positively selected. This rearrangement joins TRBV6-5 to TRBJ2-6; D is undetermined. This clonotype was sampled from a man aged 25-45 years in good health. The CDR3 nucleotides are TGTGCCAGCGGCAGAAACTCTGGGGCCAACGTCCTGACTTTC. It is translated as CASGRNSGANVLTF.